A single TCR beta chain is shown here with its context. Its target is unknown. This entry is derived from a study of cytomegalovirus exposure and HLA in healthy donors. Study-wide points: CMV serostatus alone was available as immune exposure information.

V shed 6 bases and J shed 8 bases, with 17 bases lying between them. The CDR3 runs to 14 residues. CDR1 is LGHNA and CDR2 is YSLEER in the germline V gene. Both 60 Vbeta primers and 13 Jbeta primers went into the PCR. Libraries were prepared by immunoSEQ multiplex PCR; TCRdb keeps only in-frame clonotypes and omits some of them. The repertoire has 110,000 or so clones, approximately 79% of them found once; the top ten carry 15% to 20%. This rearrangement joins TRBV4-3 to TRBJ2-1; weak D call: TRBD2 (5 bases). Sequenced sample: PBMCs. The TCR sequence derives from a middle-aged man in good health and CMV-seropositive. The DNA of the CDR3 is TGCGCCAGCAGTCGCCGCTCCGCGGAGGATGAGCAGTTCTTC. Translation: CASSRRSAEDEQFF.